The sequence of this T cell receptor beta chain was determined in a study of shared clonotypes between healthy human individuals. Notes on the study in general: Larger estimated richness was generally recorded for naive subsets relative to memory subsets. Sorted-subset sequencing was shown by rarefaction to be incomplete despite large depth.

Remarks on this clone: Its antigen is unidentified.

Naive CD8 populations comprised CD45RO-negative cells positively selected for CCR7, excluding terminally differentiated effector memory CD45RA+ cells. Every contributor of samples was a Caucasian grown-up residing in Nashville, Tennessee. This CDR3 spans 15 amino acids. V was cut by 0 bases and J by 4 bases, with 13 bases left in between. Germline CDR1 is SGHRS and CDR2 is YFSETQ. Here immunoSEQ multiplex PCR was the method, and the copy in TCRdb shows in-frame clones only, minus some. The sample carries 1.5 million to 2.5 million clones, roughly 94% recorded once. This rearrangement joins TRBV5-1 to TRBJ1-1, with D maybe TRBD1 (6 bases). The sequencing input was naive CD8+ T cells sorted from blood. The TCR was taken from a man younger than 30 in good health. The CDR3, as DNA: TGCGCCAGCAGCTTGGCACAGGGCATAAGCACTGAAGCTTTCTTT. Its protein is CASSLAQGISTEAFF.